Given below is one T cell receptor (beta chain) in context. Antigen: not known. This record comes from a study of T cell responses to AZD1222 COVID-19 vaccine. Germline V CDR1 and CDR2: SGHTS, YDEGEE. This CDR3 region has 17 residues. The J segment lost 3 bases and the V segment lost 1 base, leaving 13 bases of the junction unmatched. Both about-4-week and about-12-week second-dose recipients were combined. Study-wide points: Variant regions that are unmutated are reportedly the target of nearly half of spike-specific TCRs. Among those given AZD1222, only five or six were seropositive at baseline. The donor cohort was predominantly white British with a female majority, and clonal diversity may have been underestimated.

TCRdb keeps only in-frame clones here, not all; method: immunoSEQ multiplex PCR. The sample lists around 70,000 clones, roughly nine tenths seen once, with 1% to 1.5% in the top ten. This sequence was found in an adult who received the AZD1222 COVID-19 vaccine. The genes are TRBV5-8 and TRBJ2-7; 7 bases align to TRBD2. The sequenced sample was peripheral blood, obtained 28 days after the second AZD1222 dose. DNA for the CDR3: TGTGCCAGCAGCTTGCCAGGGCGACTAGCAGCAAACTACGAGCAGTACTTC. Translation: CASSLPGRLAANYEQYF.